Listed here are 12 T cell receptor beta chains from one sample, sequenced in a study of cytomegalovirus exposure and HLA in healthy donors. The study ran its PCR with 60 Vbeta and 13 Jbeta primers. The table came from immunoSEQ multiplex PCR; TCRdb's copy has only in-frame clones and leaves some out. The profile shows about 200,000 clones, 82% of them singletons. Material for sequencing was PBMCs. Receptors originate from a boy aged 2 to 10 in good health and CMV-seronegative.

The CDR3 here is CASSFSSFGRHPNSPLHF. The CDR3 coding sequence is TGTGCCAGTAGTTTCTCAAGTTTCGGTCGACACCCAAATTCACCCCTCCACTTT. The rearrangement joins TRBV19 to TRBJ1-6; D unclear. Between the trimmed V and J ends, which lost 5 bases and 7 bases, there was a span of 24 bases. Germline assignment: CDR1 LNHDA and CDR2 SQIVND (reference sequence). CDR3 length: 18 residues.

The chain carries TRBV7-2 and TRBJ2-7, with 15 bases identical to TRBD2. CDR1 SGHTA and CDR2 FQGNSA come from the germline V gene. The CDR3 covers 15 residues. The V segment lost 5 bases and the J segment 3 bases; nucleotides outside the gene matches: 2. CDR3 DNA: TGTGCCAGCAGCCCGGGACTAGCGGGGGGCTACGAGCAGTACTTC. Amino acid sequence: CASSPGLAGGYEQYF.

The rearrangement joins TRBV7-9 to TRBJ1-5, with TRBD1 matching over 7 bases. The CDR3 contains 17 residues. The V and J ends lost 4 bases and 0 bases, in that order; junction bases with no gene match: 9. CDR1 and CDR2 from the germline V gene are SEHNR and FQNEAQ (reference sequence). The CDR3 protein is CASSYGDRPFSNQPQHF. The CDR3 DNA is TGTGCCAGCAGCTATGGGGACAGACCCTTTAGCAATCAGCCCCAGCATTTT.

The chain uses TRBV5-4 and TRBJ2-6, with 7 positions matching TRBD2. The germline V gene encodes CDR1 SGHNT and CDR2 YYREEE (reference sequence). After removal of 6 bases from V and 2 bases from J, the junction contained 5 bases not matched to a gene. The CDR3 is 15 residues long. CDR3 nucleotide sequence: TGTGCCAGCACCACGGGGGGAGCTGGGGCCAACGTCCTGACTTTC. This encodes CASTTGGAGANVLTF.

J is TRBJ1-1 and V is TRBV4-3; D unresolved. V shed 4 bases and J shed 0 bases, with 21 bases lying between them. The length of the CDR3 is 18 residues. Per germline, CDR1 LGHNA and CDR2 YSLEER. In nucleotides, the CDR3 is TGCGCCAGCAGCCCGAGGAGGTTTAGAGGCCCAATGAACACTGAAGCTTTCTTT. This translates into CASSPRRFRGPMNTEAFF.

This rearrangement joins TRBV5-4 to TRBJ1-6; tentative D call: TRBD1 (6 bases). Germline assignment: CDR1 SGHNT and CDR2 YYREEE (reference sequence). The V end was cut by 6 bases, the J end by 6 bases, with 19 bases between. CDR3 length: 16 amino acids. CDR3 bases: TGTGCCAGCAACAAAAGGGGGACGGACGGTAATTCACCCCTCCACTTT. Translation gives CASNKRGTDGNSPLHF.

This chain uses TRBV2 with TRBJ1-1; D may be TRBD1 (6 bases). CDR3 length: 14 amino acids. V was clipped by 5 bases and J by 3 bases, with 13 bases between them. The germline gives CDR1 SNHLY, CDR2 FYNNEI. CDR3 amino acids: CASSKQGIDTEAFF. The CDR3 bases are TGTGCCAGCAGTAAACAGGGAATCGACACTGAAGCTTTCTTT. Full variable domain (rest looked up from reference TRBV2 and TRBJ1-1): EPEVTQTPSHQVTQMGQEVILRCVPISNHLYFYWYRQILGQKVEFLVSFYNNEISEKSEIFDDQFSVERPDGSNFTLKIRSTKLEDSAMYFCASSKQGIDTEAFFGQGTRLTVV.

CDR3 protein: CASTRPTGLNTEAFF. The CDR3 nucleotides read TGTGCCAGCACCCGACCGACAGGATTGAACACTGAAGCTTTCTTT. The rearrangement joins TRBV6-6 to TRBJ1-1, with D possibly matching TRBD1 (6 bases). V lost 7 bases and J lost 0, with 15 bases in between. The CDR3 spans 15 residues. CDR1 and CDR2 from the germline V gene are MNHNY and SVGAGI (reference sequence).

The CDR3 loop reads CASSLAGGLSDTQYF. The CDR3 bases are TGTGCCAGCAGCTTAGCGGGGGGGCTTTCAGATACGCAGTATTTT. The chain combines TRBV7-6 with TRBJ2-3; maybe TRBD2 (7 bases). Germline V CDR1 and CDR2: SGHVS, FNYEAQ. The V end was cut by 0 bases, the J end by 4 bases, with 11 bases between. The CDR3 has 15 amino acids.

The chain links TRBV13 to TRBJ2-7; D not resolved. The CDR3 length is 13 residues. Germline-derived CDR1 and CDR2 are PRHDT and FYEKMQ (reference sequence). V lost 6 bases to trimming and J lost 1 base, with 10 bases between them. The CDR3 sequence is CASSGGGSYEQYF. The CDR3 DNA is TGTGCCAGCAGTGGCGGTGGTTCCTACGAGCAGTACTTC.

The chain uses TRBV11-1 and TRBJ2-1; TRBD2 matches 7 bases. The CDR3 contains 14 residues. V lost 4 bases, J lost 13 bases, and 13 bases stayed unmatched. Per the germline V gene, CDR1 is SGHAT and CDR2 is FQDESV (reference sequence). CDR3 residues: CASSYGGEGRPQFF. The CDR3 region has the DNA TGTGCCAGCAGCTATGGTGGGGAGGGGCGCCCCCAGTTCTTC.

The genes are TRBV10-2 and TRBJ2-3; TRBD1 is a possible D gene (5 bases). The CDR3 has 15 amino acids. Per the germline V gene, CDR1 is WSHSY and CDR2 is SAAADI. Between the trimmed V and J ends, which lost 3 bases and 1 base, there was a span of 11 bases. The CDR3 reads CASSDPLGGTDTQYF. CDR3 bases: TGCGCCAGCAGTGACCCCTTAGGGGGCACAGATACGCAGTATTTT.